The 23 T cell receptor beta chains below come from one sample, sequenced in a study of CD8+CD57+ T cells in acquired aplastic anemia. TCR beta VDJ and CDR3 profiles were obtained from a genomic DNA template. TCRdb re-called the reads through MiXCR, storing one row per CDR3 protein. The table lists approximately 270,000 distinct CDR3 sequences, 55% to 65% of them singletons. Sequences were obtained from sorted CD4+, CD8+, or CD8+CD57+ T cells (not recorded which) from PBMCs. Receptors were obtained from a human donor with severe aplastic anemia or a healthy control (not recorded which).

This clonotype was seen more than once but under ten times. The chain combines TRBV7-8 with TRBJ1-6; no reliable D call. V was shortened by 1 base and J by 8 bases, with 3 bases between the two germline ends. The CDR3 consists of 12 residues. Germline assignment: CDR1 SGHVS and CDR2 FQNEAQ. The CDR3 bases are TGTGCCAGCAGCTTAGGATATTCACCCCTCCACTTT. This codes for CASSLGYSPLHF.

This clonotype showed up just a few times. The CDR3 sequence is CATQPGVNNNSPLHF. DNA for the CDR3: TGTGCCACCCAACCGGGGGTAAATAATAATTCACCCCTCCACTTT. The gene calls are TRBV7-2 and TRBJ1-6; tentatively, D is TRBD1 (5 bases). CDR1 is SGHTA, CDR2 FQGNSA, per germline. V was trimmed by 10 bases and J by 5 bases, leaving 18 bases between them. The CDR3 totals 15 residues.

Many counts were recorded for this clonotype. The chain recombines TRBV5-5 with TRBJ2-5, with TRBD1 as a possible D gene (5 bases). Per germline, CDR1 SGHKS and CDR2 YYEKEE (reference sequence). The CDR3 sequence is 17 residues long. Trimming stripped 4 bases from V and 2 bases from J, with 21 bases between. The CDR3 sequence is CASSRLPSGQTQETQYF. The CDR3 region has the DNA TGTGCCAGCAGCCGTCTTCCTTCCGGACAAACGCAAGAGACCCAGTACTTC.

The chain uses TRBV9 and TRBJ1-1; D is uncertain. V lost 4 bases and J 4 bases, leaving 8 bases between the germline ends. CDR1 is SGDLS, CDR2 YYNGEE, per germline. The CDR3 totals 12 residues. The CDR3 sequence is CASSIEGTEAFF. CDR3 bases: TGTGCCAGCAGCATTGAGGGCACTGAAGCTTTCTTT.

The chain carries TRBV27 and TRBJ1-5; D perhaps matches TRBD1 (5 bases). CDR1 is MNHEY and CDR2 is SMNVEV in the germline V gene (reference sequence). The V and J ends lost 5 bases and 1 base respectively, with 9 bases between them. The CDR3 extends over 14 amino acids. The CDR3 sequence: CASSHRDSNQPQHF. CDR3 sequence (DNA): TGTGCCAGCAGTCACCGGGACAGCAATCAGCCCCAGCATTTT.

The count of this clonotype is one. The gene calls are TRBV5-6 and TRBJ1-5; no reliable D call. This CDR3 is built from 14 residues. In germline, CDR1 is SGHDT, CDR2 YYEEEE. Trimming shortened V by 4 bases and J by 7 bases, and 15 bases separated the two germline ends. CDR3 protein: CASSLGPNIQPQHF. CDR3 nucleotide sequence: TGTGCCAGCAGCCTAGGACCCAACATCCAGCCCCAGCATTTT.

CDR3 DNA sequence: TGTGCCAGTAGCCTCCTCGGCTCGGAGACCCAGTACTTC. Translation: CASSLLGSETQYF. V is TRBV19 and J is TRBJ2-5; no clear D. This CDR3 has 13 amino acids. From germline, CDR1 is LNHDA and CDR2 SQIVND (reference sequence). Between the trimmed V and J ends, which lost 6 bases and 5 bases, there was a span of 13 bases.

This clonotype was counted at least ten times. CDR3 in amino acids: CASSFDKANTEAFF. The CDR3 DNA sequence: TGTGCCAGCAGCTTTGACAAGGCAAACACTGAAGCTTTCTTT. The V call is TRBV7-6, the J call TRBJ1-1; D is undetermined. The CDR3 runs to 14 residues. Germline V gives CDR1 SGHVS, CDR2 FNYEAQ. Trimming took off 3 bases at V and 2 bases at J, with 10 bases between the two ends.

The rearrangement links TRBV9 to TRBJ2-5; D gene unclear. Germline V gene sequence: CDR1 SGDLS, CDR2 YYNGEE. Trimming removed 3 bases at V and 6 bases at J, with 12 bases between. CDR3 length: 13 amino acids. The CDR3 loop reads CASSGGEMQTQYF. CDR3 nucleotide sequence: TGTGCCAGCAGCGGTGGGGAAATGCAGACCCAGTACTTC.

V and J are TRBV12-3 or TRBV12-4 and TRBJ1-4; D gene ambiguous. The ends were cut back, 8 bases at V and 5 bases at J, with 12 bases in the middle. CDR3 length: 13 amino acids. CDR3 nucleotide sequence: TGTGCCAGCGGTCTAAACGGGAATGAAAAACTGTTTTTT. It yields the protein CASGLNGNEKLFF.

The CDR3 coding sequence is TGCAGCGTTGTGGGGGCCCCAGGGGAAGCTTTCTTT. Translation: CSVVGAPGEAFF. The V gene is TRBV29-1, the J gene TRBJ1-1, with D perhaps matching TRBD1 (6 bases). The CDR3 covers 12 residues. Between the trimmed V and J ends, which lost 4 bases and 8 bases, there was a span of 14 bases. Per germline, CDR1 SQVTM and CDR2 ANQGSEA.

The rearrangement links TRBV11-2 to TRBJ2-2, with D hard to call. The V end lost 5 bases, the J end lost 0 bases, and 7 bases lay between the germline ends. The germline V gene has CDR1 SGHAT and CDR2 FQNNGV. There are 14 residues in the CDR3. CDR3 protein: CASSPRTNTGELFF. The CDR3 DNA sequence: TGTGCCAGCAGCCCGCGGACGAACACCGGGGAGCTGTTTTTT.

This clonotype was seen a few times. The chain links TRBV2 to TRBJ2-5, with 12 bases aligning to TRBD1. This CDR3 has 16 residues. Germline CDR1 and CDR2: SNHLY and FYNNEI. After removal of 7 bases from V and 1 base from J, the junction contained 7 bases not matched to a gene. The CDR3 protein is CASTLRDRGLQETQYF. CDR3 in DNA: TGTGCCAGCACACTCCGGGACAGGGGGCTCCAAGAGACCCAGTACTTC.

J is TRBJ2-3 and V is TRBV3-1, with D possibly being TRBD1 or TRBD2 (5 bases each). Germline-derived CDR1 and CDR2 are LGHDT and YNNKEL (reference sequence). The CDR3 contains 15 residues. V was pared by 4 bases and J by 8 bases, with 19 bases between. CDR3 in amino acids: CASSPQGPNGATQYF. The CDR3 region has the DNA TGTGCCAGCAGCCCCCAGGGACCCAACGGAGCTACGCAGTATTTT.

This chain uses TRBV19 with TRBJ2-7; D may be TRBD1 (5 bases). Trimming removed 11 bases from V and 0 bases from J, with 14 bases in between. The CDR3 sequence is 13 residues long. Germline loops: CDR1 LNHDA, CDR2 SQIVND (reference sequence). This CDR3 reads CAHSPQVSYEQYF. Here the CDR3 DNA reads TGTGCCCATAGTCCACAGGTCTCCTACGAGCAGTACTTC.

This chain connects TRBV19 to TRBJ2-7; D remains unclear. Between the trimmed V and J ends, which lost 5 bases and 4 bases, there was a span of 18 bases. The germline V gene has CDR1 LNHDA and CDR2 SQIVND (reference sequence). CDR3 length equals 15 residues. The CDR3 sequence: CASSAVEDCEYEQYF. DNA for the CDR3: TGTGCCAGTAGTGCAGTCGAGGATTGTGAATACGAGCAGTACTTC.

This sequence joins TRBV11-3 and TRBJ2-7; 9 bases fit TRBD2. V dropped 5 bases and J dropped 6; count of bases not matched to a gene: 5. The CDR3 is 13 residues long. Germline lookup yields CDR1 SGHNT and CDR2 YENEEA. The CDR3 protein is CASSPRTSAEQYF. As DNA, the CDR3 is TGTGCCAGCAGCCCTCGGACTAGCGCCGAGCAGTACTTC.

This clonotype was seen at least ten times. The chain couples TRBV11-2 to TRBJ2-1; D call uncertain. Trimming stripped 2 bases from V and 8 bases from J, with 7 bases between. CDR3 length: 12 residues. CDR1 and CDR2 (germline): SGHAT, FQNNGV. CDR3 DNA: TGTGCCAGCAGCTTAATCAGCGATGAGCAGTTCTTC. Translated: CASSLISDEQFF.

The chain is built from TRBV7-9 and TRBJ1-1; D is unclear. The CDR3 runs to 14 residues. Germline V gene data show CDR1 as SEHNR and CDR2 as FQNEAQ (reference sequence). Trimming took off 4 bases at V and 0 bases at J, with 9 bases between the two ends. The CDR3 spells CASSSHSMNTEAFF. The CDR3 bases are TGTGCCAGCAGCTCGCACTCGATGAACACTGAAGCTTTCTTT.

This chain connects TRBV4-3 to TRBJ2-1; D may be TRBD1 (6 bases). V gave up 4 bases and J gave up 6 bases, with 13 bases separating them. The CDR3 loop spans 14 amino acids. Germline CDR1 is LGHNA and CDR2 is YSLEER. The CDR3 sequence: CASSRSEGGNEQFF. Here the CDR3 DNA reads TGCGCCAGCAGCCGCTCCGAAGGGGGCAATGAGCAGTTCTTC.

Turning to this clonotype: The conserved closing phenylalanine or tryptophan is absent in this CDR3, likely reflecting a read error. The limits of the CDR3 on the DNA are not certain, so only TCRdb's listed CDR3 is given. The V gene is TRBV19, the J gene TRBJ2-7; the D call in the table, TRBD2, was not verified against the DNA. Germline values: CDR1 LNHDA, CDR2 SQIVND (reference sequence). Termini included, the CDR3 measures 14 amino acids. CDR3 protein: CASSMTSGNYEPYS.

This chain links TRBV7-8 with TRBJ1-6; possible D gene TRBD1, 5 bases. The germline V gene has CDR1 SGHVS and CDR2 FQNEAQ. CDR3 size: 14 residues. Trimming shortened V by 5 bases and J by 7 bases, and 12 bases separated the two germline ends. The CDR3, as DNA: TGTGCCAGCAGCCTCCGACAGTCAAATTCACCCCTCCACTTT. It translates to CASSLRQSNSPLHF. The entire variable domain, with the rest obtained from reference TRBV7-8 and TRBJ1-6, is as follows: GAGVSQSPRYKVAKRGQDVALRCDPISGHVSLFWYQQALGQGPEFLTYFQNEAQLDKSGLPSDRFFAERPEGSVSTLKIQRTQQEDSAVYLCASSLRQSNSPLHFGNGTRLTVT.

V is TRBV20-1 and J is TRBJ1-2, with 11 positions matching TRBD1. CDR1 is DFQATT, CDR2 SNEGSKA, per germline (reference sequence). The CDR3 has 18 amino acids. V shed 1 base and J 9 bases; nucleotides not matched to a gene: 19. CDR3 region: CSARAIKTQGQGAFSYTF. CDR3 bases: TGCAGTGCTAGAGCCATAAAGACCCAAGGACAGGGGGCGTTTAGCTACACCTTC.